There are a few counts of the clone carrying this T cell receptor beta chain. TCRdb passed the RT-PCR reads through MiXCR, listing each CDR3 protein once. This sample has hundreds of thousands of distinct CDR3 sequences, with approximately 14% found just once. Germline assignment: CDR1 ENHRY and CDR2 SYGVKD. The CDR3 contains 13 residues. V was pared by 9 bases and J by 3 bases, with 4 bases of the junction left unmatched. The TCR sequence derives from a female donor in good health, serving as a healthy control. J is TRBJ1-1 and V is TRBV10-3; 10 bases map to TRBD1. Sequenced input: memory CD4+ T cells from blood. The CDR3 DNA is TGTGCCATATTAGGACAGGGGGACACTGAAGCTTTCTTT. It yields the protein CAILGQGDTEAFF.